Given below is one T cell receptor beta chain in context. V was cut by 0 bases and J by 0 bases, with 8 bases left in between. Germline values: CDR1 WNHNN, CDR2 SYGVQD (reference sequence). The CDR3 covers 15 residues. Authors' data handling: Nucleated cell number was recorded as an estimate derived from reference gene primer amplification. Produced via immunoSEQ multiplex PCR; TCRdb's table is partial and in-frame only. Clonal size and the V and J genes are those of that table, whereas D and trimming came from the DNA. The sample has 50,000 to 60,000 clones; about four fifths are singletons. This entry is derived from a study of blood T cell repertoires in COVID-19. Overall study context: Sources were T cells, B-cell-depleted T cells, or PBMCs; the material itself was cDNA or gDNA.

In Seattle, patients joined the study during active infection and were tracked longitudinally. The sequenced material came from peripheral blood. This sequence joins TRBV10-1 and TRBJ1-1; D possibly corresponds to TRBD1 (5 bases). The receptor's source is an elderly woman with COVID-19, enrolled during active disease. The CDR3 is CASSESPGMNTEAFF. In DNA, the CDR3 is TGCGCCAGCAGTGAGTCGCCAGGGATGAACACTGAAGCTTTCTTT.